The clone carrying this T cell receptor (beta chain) was seen a handful of times. The sample originates from a study of blood T cell repertoires in COVID-19. In the study overall: Acute-phase and convalescent COVID-19 samples originated in the United States, Italy and Spain.

TCRdb's copy holds only in-frame clones and misses some; the assay was immunoSEQ multiplex PCR. The sample carries almost 200,000 clones, around 81% recorded once. This CDR3 has 15 amino acids. V was clipped by 4 bases and J by 6 bases; unmatched bases: 8. Germline V CDR1 and CDR2: SEHNR, FQNEAQ (reference sequence). The clonotype originates from a man in his fifties or sixties with COVID-19, enrolled during active disease. Sequenced: peripheral blood. The J gene is TRBJ2-3, the V gene TRBV7-9, with 9 bases matching TRBD2. This CDR3 reads CASSSLRAGGDTQYF. CDR3 nucleotide sequence: TGTGCCAGCAGCTCCCTCAGAGCGGGAGGCGATACGCAGTATTTT.